The present TCR beta chain was sequenced within a study of control samples from healthy donors and cancer patients. Profiled with immunoSEQ multiplex PCR; TCRdb holds only in-frame clones, not every one. The table lists 200,000 or so clones, roughly 94% of them singletons, with roughly 1.6% in the top ten. The germline V gene encodes CDR1 KGHSH and CDR2 LQKENI. This CDR3 is built from 15 residues. V was cut by 3 bases and J by 0 bases, with 11 bases left in between. The clonotype comes from a man between 50 and 59 years old in good health. The specimen sequenced was blood. The chain joins TRBV18 to TRBJ1-1, with D possibly matching TRBD1 (6 bases). The CDR3 nucleotides are TGTGCCAGCTCACCGGAGGGACACTTGAACACTGAAGCTTTCTTT. It specifies CASSPEGHLNTEAFF.